This entry lists 20 T cell receptor beta chains sequenced from one sample in a study of blood T cell repertoires in COVID-19. Here immunoSEQ multiplex PCR was the method, and the copy in TCRdb shows in-frame clones only, minus some. Among tens of thousands of clones listed, 88% were seen once. The specimen sequenced was peripheral blood. The origin of the receptors is a man aged 45-65 years with active COVID-19.

This chain uses TRBV28 with TRBJ1-2; unclear D gene. Germline loops: CDR1 MDHEN, CDR2 SYDVKM. The germline V and J ends were trimmed by 6 bases and 2 bases, with 19 bases remaining between them. The length of the CDR3 is 16 residues. CDR3 sequence (DNA): TGTGCCAGCAGCGGACGGGGAGCCGGGGAAAACTATGGCTACACCTTC. This translates into CASSGRGAGENYGYTF.

This rearrangement joins TRBV30 to TRBJ1-4, with 7 positions matching TRBD1. CDR3 length: 15 amino acids. Germline CDR1 and CDR2: GTSNPN and SVGIG (reference sequence). After removal of 4 bases from V and 6 bases from J, the junction contained 11 bases not matched to a gene. Here the CDR3 reads CAWNNRGLEDEKLFF. As DNA, the CDR3 is TGTGCCTGGAATAACAGGGGCCTAGAAGATGAAAAACTGTTTTTT. Combining the CDR3 with reference TRBV30 and TRBJ1-4 gives the whole variable domain SQTIHQWPATLVQPVGSPLSLECTVEGTSNPNLYWYRQAAGRGLQLLFYSVGIGQISSEVPQNLSASRPQDRQFILSSKKLLLSDSGFYLCAWNNRGLEDEKLFFGSGTQLSVL.

This chain connects TRBV5-6 to TRBJ2-1; D uncertain. Germline loops: CDR1 SGHDT, CDR2 YYEEEE. CDR3 length: 11 amino acids. The V end lost 1 base, the J end lost 9 bases, and 5 bases lay between the germline ends. The CDR3 sequence is CASSLWSEQFF. CDR3 nucleotide sequence: TGTGCCAGCAGCTTGTGGAGTGAGCAGTTCTTC.

This chain links TRBV6-4 with TRBJ1-6; D is ambiguous. V lost 4 bases and J lost 10, with 11 bases in between. This CDR3 spans 13 amino acids. CDR1 is MRHNA and CDR2 is SNTAGT in the germline V gene. This CDR3 reads CASSVYPQSPLHF. CDR3 in DNA: TGTGCCAGCAGTGTCTACCCCCAATCACCCCTCCACTTT.

The rearrangement uses TRBV9 and TRBJ1-2; a possible D gene is TRBD1 (6 bases). There are 14 residues in the CDR3. Germline lookup yields CDR1 SGDLS and CDR2 YYNGEE. Trimming took off 5 bases at V and 7 bases at J, with 18 bases between the two ends. CDR3 sequence reads: CASRTEGGASGYTF. The CDR3 nucleotides are TGTGCCAGCAGGACAGAGGGGGGGGCCAGTGGCTACACCTTC.

The rearrangement links TRBV28 to TRBJ1-5; 9 bases align to TRBD1. This CDR3 is 17 amino acids long. Germline V lookup: CDR1 MDHEN, CDR2 SYDVKM. V trimming: 6 bases; J trimming: 2 bases; junction bases outside the gene matches: 11. CDR3 loop: CASSKGQGPPRNQPQHF. Written as DNA, the CDR3 is TGTGCCAGCAGCAAGGGACAGGGCCCGCCACGCAATCAGCCCCAGCATTTT.

The rearrangement joins TRBV19 to TRBJ1-5; 9 nucleotides align to TRBD1. The germline CDR1 and CDR2 sequences are LNHDA and SQIVND (reference sequence). The CDR3 has 15 amino acids. Losses at the gene ends were 6 bases for V and 2 bases for J; bases not matched to a gene: 5. The CDR3 loop is CASSTQGAGNQPQHF. CDR3 nucleotide sequence: TGTGCCAGTAGCACACAGGGGGCGGGCAATCAGCCCCAGCATTTT.

The chain couples TRBV18 to TRBJ1-1; D uncertain. The ends were cut back, 0 bases at V and 0 bases at J, with 8 bases in the middle. The CDR3 runs 15 residues. The germline gives CDR1 KGHSH, CDR2 LQKENI. The CDR3 bases are TGTGCCAGCTCACCACCCAACAGTTTGAACACTGAAGCTTTCTTT. This translates into CASSPPNSLNTEAFF.

V usage is TRBV2 and J usage is TRBJ2-1; 9 bases are a match to TRBD1. This CDR3 comprises 14 residues. V lost 5 bases, J lost 8 bases, and 7 bases stayed unmatched. Per germline, CDR1 SNHLY and CDR2 FYNNEI. CDR3 nucleotides: TGTGCCAGCAGTCTACAGGGGGCCGGCTATGAGCAGTTCTTC. This sequence encodes CASSLQGAGYEQFF. The full variable domain, rest sourced from reference TRBV2 and TRBJ2-1, is EPEVTQTPSHQVTQMGQEVILRCVPISNHLYFYWYRQILGQKVEFLVSFYNNEISEKSEIFDDQFSVERPDGSNFTLKIRSTKLEDSAMYFCASSLQGAGYEQFFGPGTRLTVL.

This chain links TRBV5-1 with TRBJ1-1; D gene ambiguous. V was clipped by 1 base and J by 0 bases, with 13 bases between them. The germline CDR1 and CDR2 sequences are SGHRS and YFSETQ. The length of the CDR3 is 16 residues. CDR3 residues: CASSLPSPGMNTEAFF. In nucleotides, the CDR3 is TGCGCCAGCAGCTTGCCGTCGCCGGGAATGAACACTGAAGCTTTCTTT. The entire variable domain, with the rest obtained from reference TRBV5-1 and TRBJ1-1, is as follows: KAGVTQTPRYLIKTRGQQVTLSCSPISGHRSVSWYQQTPGQGLQFLFEYFSETQRNKGNFPGRFSGRQFSNSRSEMNVSTLELGDSALYLCASSLPSPGMNTEAFFGQGTRLTVV.

For the CDR3, the DNA is TGTGCCAGCAGTGAAGTTTCTAGCGGGAGTGGGGATACGCAGTATTTT. Its translation: CASSEVSSGSGDTQYF. The rearrangement uses TRBV2 and TRBJ2-3; 10 nucleotides match TRBD2. With 1 base clipped from V and 6 bases from J, the junction kept 7 bases outside the gene matches. The length of the CDR3 is 16 residues. Germline CDR1 SNHLY, CDR2 FYNNEI. The variable domain in full, completed from reference TRBV2 and TRBJ2-3, reads EPEVTQTPSHQVTQMGQEVILRCVPISNHLYFYWYRQILGQKVEFLVSFYNNEISEKSEIFDDQFSVERPDGSNFTLKIRSTKLEDSAMYFCASSEVSSGSGDTQYFGPGTRLTVL.

The chain employs TRBV27 and TRBJ1-2; perhaps TRBD1 as D (5 bases). V was trimmed by 6 bases and J by 2 bases, leaving 7 bases between them. The CDR3 runs 12 residues. From germline, CDR1 is MNHEY and CDR2 SMNVEV (reference sequence). CDR3 nucleotide sequence: TGTGCCAGCAGGGGACTGAACTATGGCTACACCTTC. It translates to CASRGLNYGYTF.

The chain carries TRBV11-3 and TRBJ2-2; TRBD2 might be the D (6 bases). The CDR3 runs to 14 residues. V was clipped by 6 bases and J by 6 bases, with 14 bases between them. The germline V gene encodes CDR1 SGHNT and CDR2 YENEEA. The CDR3 reads CASSFLSGAGELFF. CDR3 DNA sequence: TGTGCCAGCAGTTTTCTTTCGGGGGCCGGGGAGCTGTTTTTT.

This sequence joins TRBV18 and TRBJ2-5; D is uncertain. V was cut by 1 base and J by 0 bases, with 3 bases left in between. This CDR3 contains 13 residues. Germline-derived CDR1 and CDR2 are KGHSH and LQKENI. CDR3 region: CASSPLNQETQYF. The CDR3, as DNA: TGTGCCAGCTCACCACTTAACCAAGAGACCCAGTACTTC.

J is TRBJ1-1 and V is TRBV5-4, with 7 bases identical to TRBD1. Trimming removed 2 bases from V and 5 bases from J; junction bases left unmatched: 6. Looked up from germline, CDR1 is SGHNT and CDR2 is YYREEE (reference sequence). There are 14 residues in the CDR3. The CDR3 sequence: CASSFRDSQTEAFF. Written as DNA, the CDR3 is TGTGCCAGCAGCTTCCGGGACAGCCAAACTGAAGCTTTCTTT.

The chain uses TRBV19 and TRBJ2-3; TRBD2 agrees at 11 bases. Trimming removed 3 bases from V and 6 bases from J; junction bases left unmatched: 14. Germline V gene sequence: CDR1 LNHDA, CDR2 SQIVND (reference sequence). This CDR3 contains 18 residues. The CDR3 reads CASSMVKRLAGTSDTQYF. In DNA, the CDR3 is TGTGCCAGTAGTATGGTTAAGAGACTAGCGGGAACCTCGGATACGCAGTATTTT.

The rearrangement links TRBV14 to TRBJ1-6; D is unresolved. The V end lost 0 bases, the J end lost 9 bases, and 12 bases lay between the germline ends. The CDR3 totals 15 residues. CDR1 SGHDN and CDR2 FVKESK come from the germline V gene. The CDR3 reads CASSQDWRSSSPLHF. The CDR3 coding sequence is TGTGCCAGCAGCCAAGACTGGAGGTCATCTTCACCCCTCCACTTT. The whole variable domain, filled in from reference TRBV14 and TRBJ1-6, reads EAGVTQFPSHSVIEKGQTVTLRCDPISGHDNLYWYRRVMGKEIKFLLHFVKESKQDESGMPNNRFLAERTGGTYSTLKVQPAELEDSGVYFCASSQDWRSSSPLHFGNGTRLTVT.

The chain carries TRBV9 and TRBJ2-6; D remains unclear. The V gene lost 2 bases and the J gene lost 0 bases, with 6 bases spanning the gap. CDR1 is SGDLS and CDR2 is YYNGEE in the germline V gene. The length of the CDR3 is 15 residues. The CDR3 loop reads CASSVRDSGANVLTF. The CDR3 DNA is TGTGCCAGCAGCGTTAGAGACTCTGGGGCCAACGTCCTGACTTTC.

The rearrangement links TRBV2 to TRBJ1-6; D is unclear. The CDR3 sequence is 13 residues long. Trimming stripped 7 bases from V and 8 bases from J, with 12 bases between. The germline CDR1 and CDR2 sequences are SNHLY and FYNNEI. The CDR3 loop is CASTRPGDSPLHF. The CDR3 nucleotides are TGTGCCAGCACGCGGCCCGGAGATTCACCCCTCCACTTT. Complete variable domain (other parts from reference TRBV2 and TRBJ1-6): EPEVTQTPSHQVTQMGQEVILRCVPISNHLYFYWYRQILGQKVEFLVSFYNNEISEKSEIFDDQFSVERPDGSNFTLKIRSTKLEDSAMYFCASTRPGDSPLHFGNGTRLTVT.

The rearrangement links TRBV7-8 to TRBJ1-2; TRBD1 aligns across 7 bases. V shed 5 bases and J 5 bases; nucleotides not matched to a gene: 8. CDR1 and CDR2 (germline): SGHVS, FQNEAQ. The CDR3 loop spans 14 amino acids. This CDR3 is CASSRTTGEYGYTF. The CDR3 bases are TGTGCCAGCAGCCGAACAACAGGGGAATATGGCTACACCTTC.